This passage covers 27 T cell receptor beta chains from one sample sequenced in a study of blood T cell repertoires in COVID-19. Sequencing used immunoSEQ multiplex PCR; TCRdb keeps in-frame clones, though not all of them. The profile shows approximately 240,000 clones, about nine tenths of them singletons. The sequencing sample was made of PBMCs or T cells enriched from blood (not recorded which). The receptors were sampled from a woman aged 25 to 39 with acute COVID-19.

The chain recombines TRBV24-1 with TRBJ1-1; D gene uncertain. In germline, CDR1 is KGHDR, CDR2 SFDVKD. V lost 6 bases and J 1 base, leaving 8 bases between the germline ends. The CDR3 has 13 residues. CDR3 sequence: CATSNTQNTEAFF. The CDR3, as DNA: TGTGCCACCAGTAACACACAGAACACTGAAGCTTTCTTT.

V and J are TRBV4-1 and TRBJ2-7; 7 bases are shared with TRBD2. Germline lookup yields CDR1 MGHRA and CDR2 YSYEKL. The CDR3 is made up of 15 amino acids. V trimming: 0 bases; J trimming: 2 bases; junction bases outside the gene matches: 4. The CDR3 DNA is TGCGCCAGCAGCCAAGACTCCAGCGGGGCCTACGAGCAGTACTTC. This codes for CASSQDSSGAYEQYF.

V and J are TRBV6-5 and TRBJ2-2; 13 nucleotides agree with TRBD2. Per germline, CDR1 MNHEY and CDR2 SVGAGI. The V segment lost 6 bases and the J segment 6 bases; nucleotides outside the gene matches: 4. This CDR3 spans 15 amino acids. The CDR3 here is CASSPGTSGAGELFF. In DNA form, the CDR3 reads TGTGCCAGCAGCCCCGGGACTAGCGGGGCCGGGGAGCTGTTTTTT.

Sample share makes this clone medium-sized (0.01 to 0.1%). V usage is TRBV2 and J usage is TRBJ2-3, with a tentative D call TRBD2 (7 bases). Germline V gene data show CDR1 as SNHLY and CDR2 as FYNNEI. V was trimmed by 6 bases and J by 0 bases, leaving 25 bases between them. The CDR3 runs 19 residues. CDR3 nucleotide sequence: TGTGCCAGCAGCGGAGCCCCCGGGGGGCATAGTCCTAGCACAGATACGCAGTATTTT. This translates into CASSGAPGGHSPSTDTQYF.

V and J are TRBV10-3 and TRBJ1-2, with D perhaps matching TRBD1 (6 bases). Trimming cost V 0 bases and J 3 bases, with 11 bases left between them. The V gene's germline CDR1 is ENHRY and CDR2 SYGVKD. The CDR3 has 15 residues. The chain's CDR3 is CAISESSTGYYGYTF. CDR3 in DNA: TGTGCCATCAGTGAGTCGAGTACAGGGTACTATGGCTACACCTTC.

V usage is TRBV2 and J usage is TRBJ1-4, with 11 bases identical to TRBD1. The J segment lost 5 bases and the V segment lost 6 bases, leaving 8 bases of the junction unmatched. The CDR3 consists of 16 residues. The germline V gene encodes CDR1 SNHLY and CDR2 FYNNEI. CDR3 nucleotide sequence: TGTGCCAGCAGAACCGGACAGGGGGCGCGGAATGAAAAACTGTTTTTT. Amino acid sequence: CASRTGQGARNEKLFF.

The chain recombines TRBV2 with TRBJ1-1; the D gene is possibly TRBD1 (5 bases). V lost 4 bases and J lost 0, with 9 bases in between. Germline V gene data show CDR1 as SNHLY and CDR2 as FYNNEI. The CDR3 has 14 amino acids. DNA of the CDR3: TGTGCCAGCAGTGTTGACAGAATGAACACTGAAGCTTTCTTT. Translating gives CASSVDRMNTEAFF.

This clone has only a few counts. The rearrangement joins TRBV2 to TRBJ2-5, with D possibly matching TRBD1 (6 bases). Germline CDR1 SNHLY, CDR2 FYNNEI. V shed 1 base and J shed 7 bases, with 13 bases lying between them. The CDR3 length is 14 residues. This CDR3 reads CASSEGDRRGTQYF. The CDR3 nucleotides are TGTGCCAGCAGTGAAGGAGACAGGCGAGGGACCCAGTACTTC.

This chain uses TRBV6-1 with TRBJ2-7; D is unclear. The CDR3 runs 12 residues. Per the germline V gene, CDR1 is MNHNS and CDR2 is SASEGT. Trimming stripped 0 bases from V and 6 bases from J, with 6 bases between. The CDR3 region is CASSEAFGEQYF. The CDR3, as DNA: TGTGCCAGCAGTGAAGCCTTCGGCGAGCAGTACTTC.

A word on this clone: The junction does not match germline at one end; this may be a read error. Within the sample, other DNA sequences also encode this same CDR3. The gene calls are TRBV7-3 and TRBJ1-3; 8 bases are shared with TRBD1. CDR3 size: 16 residues. Per germline, CDR1 SGHTA and CDR2 FQGTGA. The CDR3 here is CASSLLGQGTGNTIYF. CDR3 DNA: TGCGCCAGCAGCTTACTCGGACAGGGTACAGGAAACACCATATATTTT.

The rearrangement uses TRBV5-1 and TRBJ2-7; the match to TRBD2 covers 7 bases. The CDR3 length is 15 residues. CDR1 and CDR2 from the germline V gene are SGHRS and YFSETQ. V shed 0 bases and J 1 base; nucleotides not matched to a gene: 4. The CDR3 is CASSLVGGMSYEQYF. As DNA, the CDR3 is TGCGCCAGCAGCTTGGTCGGGGGGATGTCCTACGAGCAGTACTTC.

The gene calls are TRBV10-2 and TRBJ1-2, with a tentative D call TRBD1 (6 bases). This CDR3 is 13 amino acids long. Trimming removed 6 bases from V and 6 bases from J, with 14 bases in between. Germline CDR1 is WSHSY and CDR2 is SAAADI. CDR3 amino acids: CASRTAGENGYTF. As DNA, the CDR3 is TGCGCCAGCAGGACCGCAGGGGAGAATGGCTACACCTTC.

The rearrangement uses TRBV19 and TRBJ1-4; unclear D gene. Germline assignment: CDR1 LNHDA and CDR2 SQIVND (reference sequence). The V gene lost 4 bases and the J gene lost 4 bases, with 10 bases spanning the gap. This CDR3 is built from 14 residues. The CDR3 reads CASSTPRDNEKLFF. CDR3 nucleotide sequence: TGTGCCAGTAGTACCCCTCGAGATAATGAAAAACTGTTTTTT.

The CDR3 nucleotides are TGTGCCAGCAGTTGGACTAGCGGGAGTCCCCAAGAGACCCAGTACTTC. Its translation is CASSWTSGSPQETQYF. This sequence joins TRBV6-5 and TRBJ2-5, with TRBD2 matching 13 bases. The V gene end was trimmed by 4 bases and the J gene end by 1 base; junction bases not matched to a gene: 3. CDR1 and CDR2 from the germline V gene are MNHEY and SVGAGI. The CDR3 has 16 residues.

V gene TRBV4-1 combines with J gene TRBJ2-1; no clear D gene. In germline, CDR1 is MGHRA, CDR2 YSYEKL. V lost 0 bases and J lost 8, with 11 bases in between. The CDR3 totals 14 residues. CDR3 in amino acids: CASSQDHSQDEQFF. The CDR3 DNA sequence: TGCGCCAGCAGCCAAGACCACTCTCAGGATGAGCAGTTCTTC.

The chain combines TRBV15 with TRBJ1-1; no clear D gene. V shed 0 bases and J shed 1 base, with 12 bases lying between them. Germline-derived CDR1 and CDR2 are LNHNV and YYDKDF (reference sequence). The CDR3 loop spans 16 amino acids. The chain's CDR3 is CATSRDWRGSNTEAFF. DNA of the CDR3: TGTGCCACCAGCAGAGATTGGAGAGGTTCGAACACTGAAGCTTTCTTT.

A few counts support this clone. This chain connects TRBV30 to TRBJ1-6; D possibly corresponds to TRBD1 (6 bases). Germline CDR1 reads GTSNPN; CDR2 reads SVGIG (reference sequence). This CDR3 has 13 residues. The CDR3 reads CAVSGRGNSPLHF. The CDR3 region has the DNA TGTGCGGTTAGTGGCAGGGGCAATTCACCCCTCCACTTT.

This clone was detected only a few times. This rearrangement joins TRBV9 to TRBJ2-3; 12 nucleotides align to TRBD2. The ends lost 0 bases at V and 2 bases at J; junction bases unmatched: 7. The length of the CDR3 is 18 residues. Germline CDR1 reads SGDLS; CDR2 reads YYNGEE. DNA of the CDR3: TGTGCCAGCAGCGTAGTGGCTAGCGGGGGGGCCGTCACAGATACGCAGTATTTT. This codes for CASSVVASGGAVTDTQYF.

This chain connects TRBV3-1 (or the pseudogene TRBV3-2) to TRBJ2-7, with TRBD2 identical over 7 bases. The germline V gene has CDR1 LGHDT and CDR2 YNNKEL (reference sequence). Losses at the gene ends were 1 base for V and 9 bases for J; bases not matched to a gene: 15. The length of the CDR3 is 16 residues. DNA of the CDR3: TGTGCCAGCAGCCAAGGACCGGGGGGTACGGTCATGGTGCAGTACTTC. Translating it yields CASSQGPGGTVMVQYF.

The chain recombines TRBV20-1 with TRBJ2-7, with D possibly being TRBD2 (5 bases). Looked up from germline, CDR1 is DFQATT and CDR2 is SNEGSKA (reference sequence). This CDR3 is built from 11 residues. V lost 0 bases to trimming and J lost 7 bases, with 7 bases between them. CDR3 protein: CSARESGEQYF. CDR3 DNA: TGCAGTGCTAGAGAGTCGGGGGAGCAGTACTTC.

V usage is TRBV5-1 and J usage is TRBJ1-2; possibly TRBD1 for D (5 bases). Germline V gene lookup returns CDR1 SGHRS and CDR2 YFSETQ. Between the trimmed V and J ends, which lost 1 base and 2 bases, there was a span of 12 bases. The CDR3 covers 15 residues. This CDR3 is CASSLSQAQNYGYTF. In nucleotides, the CDR3 is TGCGCCAGCAGCTTGTCACAGGCACAGAACTATGGCTACACCTTC.

The V and J genes are TRBV6-2 or TRBV6-3 and TRBJ2-5, with TRBD2 identical over 7 bases. Germline CDR1 is MNHEY and CDR2 is SVGEGT. The CDR3 contains 16 residues. Trimming removed 6 bases from V and 3 bases from J; junction bases left unmatched: 13. CDR3 protein: CASSSHTSGTKETQYF. The CDR3 DNA follows: TGTGCCAGCAGCTCGCACACCAGCGGGACTAAAGAGACCCAGTACTTC.

This clone has only a few counts. The V gene is TRBV28, the J gene TRBJ1-5, with D uncertain. V lost 11 bases, J lost 3 bases, and 17 bases lay in between. CDR3 length: 14 amino acids. The germline V gene has CDR1 MDHEN and CDR2 SYDVKM. Written as DNA, the CDR3 is TGTGCCGGAGCCTCTGGCAGACTCAATCAGCCCCAGCATTTT. Translation: CAGASGRLNQPQHF.

This clone was picked up a small number of times. The chain uses TRBV5-1 and TRBJ2-5; TRBD2 might be the D (5 bases). Germline V CDR1 and CDR2: SGHRS, YFSETQ. The germline V and J ends were trimmed by 0 bases and 3 bases, with 9 bases remaining between them. The CDR3 is 14 residues long. This chain's CDR3 is CASSLAAEEETQYF. For the CDR3, the DNA is TGCGCCAGCAGCTTGGCAGCGGAGGAAGAGACCCAGTACTTC.

This clone was found once. The chain combines TRBV28 with TRBJ2-7; 7 bases map to TRBD2. Trimming cost V 1 base and J 9 bases; bases outside gene matches: 12. Germline CDR1 reads MDHEN; CDR2 reads SYDVKM. The length of the CDR3 is 15 residues. The CDR3 region is CASSLSVGTWGGQYF. The CDR3 region has the DNA TGTGCCAGCAGTTTATCTGTGGGGACCTGGGGGGGGCAGTACTTC. The whole variable domain, filled in from reference TRBV28 and TRBJ2-7, reads DVKVTQSSRYLVKRTGEKVFLECVQDMDHENMFWYRQDPGLGLRLIYFSYDVKMKEKGDIPEGYSVSREKKERFSLILESASTNQTSMYLCASSLSVGTWGGQYFGPGTRLTVT.

The chain recombines TRBV7-8 with TRBJ1-2; the D is unclear. Trimming stripped 2 bases from V and 0 bases from J, with 16 bases between. CDR3 size: 17 residues. The germline gives CDR1 SGHVS, CDR2 FQNEAQ. The CDR3 DNA reads as TGTGCCAGCAGCTTAAAGCGGGCAGCCTTAGCTAACTATGGCTACACCTTC. This gives the protein CASSLKRAALANYGYTF.

The J gene is TRBJ2-1, the V gene TRBV5-6; 7 nucleotides line up with TRBD2. Germline loops: CDR1 SGHDT, CDR2 YYEEEE. V lost 4 bases, J lost 4 bases, and 8 bases stayed unmatched. The CDR3 loop spans 15 amino acids. The CDR3 protein is CASSPGDYIYNEQFF. CDR3 bases: TGTGCCAGCAGCCCCGGGGACTACATATACAATGAGCAGTTCTTC.